The 7 T cell receptor beta chains in this list originate from one sample, sequenced in a study of cytomegalovirus exposure and HLA in healthy donors. The study ran its PCR with 60 Vbeta and 13 Jbeta primers. Clones were sequenced by immunoSEQ multiplex PCR, and TCRdb holds only the in-frame ones, with some missing. The data hold 150,000 to 200,000 clones, with roughly 80% observed a single time. Material: PBMCs. The source is a woman between 18 and 29 years old in good health and CMV-seronegative.

The chain employs TRBV27 and TRBJ2-7; perhaps TRBD2 as D (6 bases). Germline V gene lookup returns CDR1 MNHEY and CDR2 SMNVEV (reference sequence). CDR3 length: 14 residues. V dropped 8 bases and J dropped 4 bases, with 18 bases sitting between them. The CDR3 loop reads CASVPGRWGYEQYF. CDR3 DNA: TGTGCCAGCGTCCCGGGGAGGTGGGGTTACGAGCAGTACTTC.

The V and J genes are TRBV19 and TRBJ2-5; 7 bases are shared with TRBD2. Germline assignment: CDR1 LNHDA and CDR2 SQIVND (reference sequence). V lost 3 bases, J lost 0 bases, and 1 base stayed unmatched. This CDR3 is 14 amino acids long. The CDR3 DNA sequence: TGTGCCAGTAGTATCCTAGCGGACCAAGAGACCCAGTACTTC. Translated: CASSILADQETQYF.

The gene calls are TRBV6-5 and TRBJ2-5; 10 nucleotides align to TRBD1. V lost 8 bases, J lost 7 bases, and 13 bases stayed unmatched. This CDR3 comprises 15 residues. Per the germline V gene, CDR1 is MNHEY and CDR2 is SVGAGI. CDR3 in amino acids: CASRRQGAIEGTQYF. Here the CDR3 DNA reads TGTGCCAGCCGTCGACAGGGGGCGATTGAGGGGACCCAGTACTTC.

The CDR3 DNA reads TGCGCCAGCAGCTACACCGGGACATCCTACGAGCAGTACTTC. Amino acid sequence: CASSYTGTSYEQYF. This chain links TRBV5-1 with TRBJ2-5; possible D gene TRBD1, 6 bases. The J call may be in error: the DNA end matches TRBJ2-7 better. CDR3 length: 14 residues. Germline lookup yields CDR1 SGHRS and CDR2 YFSETQ.

This clone was counted only a few times. J is TRBJ2-5 and V is TRBV28, with 8 bases aligning to TRBD2. This CDR3 spans 14 amino acids. V dropped 6 bases and J dropped 4; count of bases not matched to a gene: 7. Germline CDR1 reads MDHEN; CDR2 reads SYDVKM. CDR3 bases: TGTGCCAGCAGAACCCCCCGGGGGGGAGAGACCCAGTACTTC. It translates to CASRTPRGGETQYF.

CDR3 amino acids: CASSILAGGAYEQYF. In DNA, the CDR3 is TGTGCCAGTAGTATCCTAGCGGGAGGAGCCTACGAGCAGTACTTC. This chain uses TRBV19 with TRBJ2-7; 11 bases are shared with TRBD2. The CDR3 is 15 residues long. Germline CDR1 LNHDA, CDR2 SQIVND (reference sequence). V gave up 3 bases and J gave up 2 bases; unmatched junction bases: 3.

The chain employs TRBV18 and TRBJ2-7, with TRBD1 as a possible D gene (6 bases). Germline lookup yields CDR1 KGHSH and CDR2 LQKENI. The CDR3 totals 13 residues. V shed 3 bases and J shed 4 bases, with 10 bases lying between them. CDR3 amino acids: CASSPGAPYEQYF. CDR3 in DNA: TGTGCCAGCTCACCGGGGGCACCTTACGAGCAGTACTTC.